The 20 T cell receptor beta chains in this list originate from one sample, sequenced in a study of T cell repertoires in cytomegalovirus infection. One entry per CDR3 protein results from TCRdb running MiXCR on the reads. The table has around 290,000 distinct CDR3 sequences, more than 20% seen once; the top ten hold over 11%. Sequenced input: PBMCs. Every receptor here comes from a human donor in good health (CMV status not recorded). Some clones in this sample may be carry-over from other donors' samples.

The rearrangement joins TRBV27 to TRBJ1-6, with D perhaps matching TRBD1 (5 bases). The germline V gene encodes CDR1 MNHEY and CDR2 SMNVEV (reference sequence). This CDR3 region has 17 residues. The V end lost 4 bases, the J end lost 9 bases, and 22 bases lay between the germline ends. CDR3 region: CASSSDSRTPLFSPLHF. Here the CDR3 DNA reads TGTGCCAGCAGTTCAGACAGTCGAACCCCTCTATTTTCACCCCTCCACTTT.

At least ten counts were recorded for this clonotype. V gene TRBV7-2 combines with J gene TRBJ2-7; D is uncertain. The CDR3 has 16 amino acids. V was cut by 4 bases and J by 0 bases, with 16 bases left in between. Germline CDR1 SGHTA, CDR2 FQGNSA. In nucleotides, the CDR3 is TGTGCCAGCAGCTCACCTTACAGAGGTAGCTCCTACGAGCAGTACTTC. Translation gives CASSSPYRGSSYEQYF.

This clonotype was seen at least ten times. The chain joins TRBV7-8 to TRBJ2-7; 7 nucleotides match TRBD2. Germline V gene lookup returns CDR1 SGHVS and CDR2 FQNEAQ. After removal of 6 bases from V and 4 bases from J, the junction contained 12 bases not matched to a gene. The CDR3 has 15 amino acids. The CDR3 region is CASSELAVEAYEQYF. CDR3 in DNA: TGTGCCAGCAGTGAGCTAGCGGTAGAGGCATACGAGCAGTACTTC.

The rearrangement joins TRBV5-4 to TRBJ2-5; the D gene is possibly TRBD2 (6 bases). V was shortened by 5 bases and J by 7 bases, with 21 bases between the two germline ends. The V gene's germline CDR1 is SGHNT and CDR2 YYREEE (reference sequence). The CDR3 is 15 amino acids. Here the CDR3 DNA reads TGTGCCAGCAGTTTTTCTAGCGTATTTTCAGGGACCCAGTACTTC. Translation: CASSFSSVFSGTQYF.

The CDR3 reads CASSPSTGANYGYTF. Here the CDR3 DNA reads TGTGCCAGCAGCCCGAGTACAGGTGCTAACTATGGCTACACCTTC. This chain uses TRBV5-4 with TRBJ1-2; D is possibly TRBD1 (5 bases). CDR1 SGHNT and CDR2 YYREEE come from the germline V gene (reference sequence). V was trimmed by 4 bases and J by 0 bases, leaving 13 bases between them. The length of the CDR3 is 15 residues.

A few counts support this clonotype. V is TRBV11-3 and J is TRBJ2-1; D gene ambiguous. The germline V and J ends were trimmed by 1 base and 5 bases, with 12 bases remaining between them. The CDR3 loop spans 15 amino acids. Germline CDR1 reads SGHNT; CDR2 reads YENEEA. CDR3 sequence reads: CASSLGRLYNNEQFF. CDR3 in DNA: TGTGCCAGCAGCTTAGGCCGACTCTACAACAATGAGCAGTTCTTC.

The chain recombines TRBV9 with TRBJ1-1; maybe TRBD1 (5 bases). V shed 0 bases and J shed 10 bases, with 13 bases lying between them. This CDR3 comprises 13 residues. Germline assignment: CDR1 SGDLS and CDR2 YYNGEE. The chain's CDR3 is CASSVGWSGGAFF. In DNA form, the CDR3 reads TGTGCCAGCAGCGTAGGGTGGTCCGGGGGAGCTTTCTTT.

J is TRBJ1-1 and V is TRBV6-8; perhaps TRBD1 as D (5 bases). Germline V lookup: CDR1 MNHGY, CDR2 SAAAGT. The V end lost 0 bases, the J end lost 8 bases, and 10 bases lay between the germline ends. This CDR3 comprises 13 residues. The CDR3 DNA follows: TGTGCCAGCAGTTACTCGGGGGGAAAGGAAGCTTTCTTT. Translation gives CASSYSGGKEAFF.

The chain joins TRBV25-1 to TRBJ2-1; D may be TRBD2 (5 bases). CDR1 and CDR2 from the germline V gene are MGHDK and SYGVNS. The CDR3 is 13 amino acids. Trimming removed 4 bases from V and 9 bases from J, with 13 bases in between. The CDR3 DNA sequence: TGTGCCAGCAGTGTCCTAGTCGCGGGTGAGCAGTTCTTC. Amino acid sequence: CASSVLVAGEQFF.

The chain has TRBV23-1 and TRBJ2-1, with 11 positions matching TRBD2. TRBV23-1 is designated an ORF whose function remains uncertain. The CDR3 length is 18 residues. With V trimmed by 0 bases and J by 4 bases, 8 bases remained unmatched. For the CDR3, the DNA is TGCGCCAGCAGTCAATCGGAGCCTAGCGGGAGGACTTACAATGAGCAGTTCTTC. It encodes CASSQSEPSGRTYNEQFF.

V and J are TRBV14 and TRBJ2-1, with 12 bases that match TRBD2. V lost 0 bases and J lost 9; bases outside the gene matches: 18. Germline CDR1 SGHDN, CDR2 FVKESK. The CDR3 loop spans 20 amino acids. The CDR3 loop reads CASSQDRVWLAGGPDGEQFF. The CDR3 DNA sequence: TGTGCCAGCAGCCAAGACAGGGTTTGGCTAGCGGGAGGGCCGGATGGTGAGCAGTTCTTC.

The chain links TRBV14 to TRBJ2-3, with D possibly being TRBD2 (5 bases). CDR1 SGHDN and CDR2 FVKESK come from the germline V gene. This CDR3 spans 22 amino acids. Deletions cut 2 bases from V and 0 bases from J, with 30 bases between. CDR3 amino acids: CASSQPRGTRPVGEKSTDTQYF. CDR3 coding DNA: TGTGCCAGCAGCCAACCGCGAGGTACCCGACCGGTCGGGGAGAAAAGCACAGATACGCAGTATTTT.

This clonotype was detected a few times. The chain is built from TRBV28 and TRBJ1-2, with 7 bases identical to TRBD1. The germline CDR1 and CDR2 sequences are MDHEN and SYDVKM. This CDR3 spans 15 amino acids. V dropped 5 bases and J dropped 7; count of bases not matched to a gene: 13. Here the CDR3 DNA reads TGTGCCAGCAGTCTGACGACAGGGTTTTGGTCTGGCTACACCTTC. As protein: CASSLTTGFWSGYTF.

In its sample, this clonotype was seen once. CDR3 residues: CASSVRHLYNEQFF. The CDR3, as DNA: TGTGCCAGCAGCGTAAGACATCTCTACAATGAGCAGTTCTTC. The chain recombines TRBV9 with TRBJ2-1; D gene unclear. This CDR3 has 14 residues. V was clipped by 1 base and J by 3 bases, with 8 bases between them. Germline CDR1 SGDLS, CDR2 YYNGEE. Full variable domain (rest looked up from reference TRBV9 and TRBJ2-1): DSGVTQTPKHLITATGQRVTLRCSPRSGDLSVYWYQQSLDQGLQFLIQYYNGEERAKGNILERFSAQQFPDLHSELNLSSLELGDSALYFCASSVRHLYNEQFFGPGTRLTVL.

In its sample, this clonotype was seen many times. This sequence joins TRBV7-2 and TRBJ1-2, with a weak D call TRBD1 (5 bases). This CDR3 region has 14 residues. CDR1 and CDR2 (germline): SGHTA, FQGNSA. V lost 7 bases and J 4 bases, leaving 16 bases between the germline ends. The CDR3 sequence is CASNDSPQGYGYTF. The CDR3 DNA reads as TGTGCCAGCAACGACTCCCCCCAGGGCTATGGCTACACCTTC.

This clonotype was counted a few times. V gene TRBV7-3 combines with J gene TRBJ2-1; possibly TRBD1 or TRBD2 for D (6 bases each). The V and J ends lost 3 bases and 7 bases respectively, with 10 bases between them. Germline V gene sequence: CDR1 SGHTA, CDR2 FQGTGA. The CDR3 has 13 residues. The CDR3 loop is CASSLRGENEQFF. The CDR3 DNA follows: TGTGCCAGCAGCTTGAGGGGGGAAAATGAGCAGTTCTTC.

The genes are TRBV15 and TRBJ2-3, with 11 bases that match TRBD2. The V gene end was trimmed by 3 bases and the J gene end by 1 base; junction bases not matched to a gene: 6. Germline assignment: CDR1 LNHNV and CDR2 YYDKDF (reference sequence). The CDR3 extends over 17 amino acids. This CDR3 reads CATSSTSGGYRTDTQYF. DNA for the CDR3: TGTGCCACCAGCAGCACTAGCGGGGGATACCGCACAGATACGCAGTATTTT.

This clonotype was detected many times. V and J are TRBV7-2 and TRBJ2-3, with 13 positions matching TRBD2. CDR1 and CDR2 from the germline V gene are SGHTA and FQGNSA. The CDR3 spans 16 residues. Trimming cost V 5 bases and J 2 bases; bases outside gene matches: 4. Here the CDR3 DNA reads TGTGCCAGCAGCCGGGGACTAGCGGGGTCCACAGATACGCAGTATTTT. As protein: CASSRGLAGSTDTQYF.

The V and J genes are TRBV12-3 or TRBV12-4 and TRBJ2-7; no clear D gene. This CDR3 is built from 11 residues. V was pared by 5 bases and J by 10 bases, with 12 bases between. The CDR3 reads CASSPGGRQYV. The DNA for the CDR3 is TGTGCCAGCAGTCCCGGCGGACGACAGTACGTC.

The chain uses TRBV5-4 and TRBJ1-1, with 11 bases lining up with TRBD1. This CDR3 comprises 16 residues. Germline loops: CDR1 SGHNT, CDR2 YYREEE (reference sequence). Trimming removed 3 bases from V and 5 bases from J; junction bases left unmatched: 9. The CDR3 protein is CASSSGTGGISTEAFF. Here the CDR3 DNA reads TGTGCCAGCAGCTCCGGGACAGGGGGAATTTCGACTGAAGCTTTCTTT.